The sequence of this TCR beta chain was determined in a study of blood T cell repertoires in COVID-19. Turning to the study itself: Italy, Spain and the United States were the sources of the convalescent and acute COVID-19 samples. The cDNA or gDNA used as material had been derived from T cells, B-cell-depleted T cells, or PBMCs.

Patients of the Seattle cohort, enrolled during active infection, were followed longitudinally. The V gene's germline CDR1 is SGHDT and CDR2 YYEEEE. The CDR3 is 14 amino acids. J gave up 12 bases and V 4 bases, and 7 bases lay outside the gene matches. Here immunoSEQ multiplex PCR was the method, and the copy in TCRdb shows in-frame clones only, minus some. The sample records 150,000 to 200,000 clones, over 80% being singletons. This sequence was found in a woman aged 70-85 years with COVID-19, enrolled during active disease. The chain combines TRBV5-6 with TRBJ2-1; 13 bases line up with TRBD2. The specimen was peripheral blood. The CDR3: CASSQGLAGFRQFF. CDR3 coding DNA: TGTGCCAGCAGCCAGGGACTAGCGGGATTCCGGCAGTTCTTC.